The sequence of this T cell receptor beta chain was determined in a study of cytomegalovirus exposure and HLA in healthy donors (dated by TCRdb to about 2017). A note on the overall study: An earlier analysis of about 560 of the donors reported roughly 300 Gb of sequence data and 95 million to 130 million unique TCR beta sequences obtained from about 179 million T cells. Approximately 300 gigabases of sequencing data and tens of millions of unique TCR sequences were included in an early release covering several hundred HLA-typed donors. Among the roughly 370 genotyped donors, under 90% belonged to the genetic ancestry cluster associated with self-reported Caucasian donors. The study was designed to test whether signatures of past pathogen exposure could be identified by cataloging public T cell receptors. Using immunosequencing, the study profiled T cell repertoires from 550 to 750 subjects and related those repertoires to cytomegalovirus serostatus. In addition to the first cohort of approximately 670 subjects, a separate validation cohort of approximately 130 different subjects was used. High-throughput TCR immunosequencing, statistical association of individual TCRs with disease status, and machine learning were combined to predict cytomegalovirus infection status. A later analysis re-examined previously published TCR beta repertoires from 600 to 700 donors and added high-resolution HLA genotyping to investigate patterns of TCR occurrence. The later analysis used no new phenotypic data to find candidate immune exposures, relying instead on TCR beta sequences and their occurrence across donors. To decide whether each TCR beta V gene segment behaved as functional or pseudogenic, an earlier analysis of 587 of the donors relied on high-throughput TCR beta sequencing. Donor age, sex, ethnicity and CMV serostatus were collected together with the repertoire data. Genome-wide SNP genotypes for about 60% of the roughly 700 donors were used in a later genetic analysis, which treated that subset as a discovery cohort. All discovery cohort repertoires had been generated using a single sequencing platform. HLA typing covered class I and class II loci at four-digit resolution. Typing coverage varied by locus: about 620-640 donors for A, B, C, DRB1 and DQB1; 522 for DQA1; approximately 610 for DPA1; under 490 for DPB1. Because of strong linkage in the cohort, five DR-DQ haplotypes were treated as single units for association and clustering. Among approximately 370 genotyped donors of the cohort, an average of roughly 230,000 unique TCR beta nucleotide sequences was sequenced per donor, of which 15% to 20% were non-productive. Results the study describes overall, beyond this receptor: Because HLA typing was unavailable for some donors at each locus, only the typed subset was used in association tests. When HLA alleles, especially DR and DQ, strongly co-occurred, attributing TCR associations to individual alleles was difficult. A cluster of highly shared sequence variants was judged likely to represent a technical artifact of the sequencing pipeline. According to a later genetic analysis, donors in an Asian-associated ancestry cluster had fewer N-insertions in productive TCRs than the roughly 660-donor mean. Most TCR sequences were observed very rarely across donors, whereas some public TCRs were present in many individuals. It was suggested by the authors that the approach could potentially be generalized to other disease states and immunological phenotypes. Linkage disequilibrium might explain the correlated functional status among segregating V segments, but an unknown experimental factor could not be ruled out. The cohort was sequenced for TCR beta chains only, and without alpha or paired-chain data the features that could be detected were limited. The classifier was reported to diagnose cytomegalovirus status with high specificity and sensitivity in both the original and validation cohorts. A later analysis found that HLA-associated TCR beta chains were more clonally expanded and had lower generation probabilities than equally common non-associated chains. Roughly uniform sequencing depth across donors was assumed in presence/absence analyses, although this assumption may not hold. According to a later analysis, TCR association rates differed among HLA loci, with DRB1 alleles showing the most associated TCRs and HLA-C alleles showing the fewest. An earlier analysis of around 600 of the donors showed that most TCR beta V segments appeared in productive rearrangements either about 87% or about 30% of the time, which broadly matched IMGT annotations. A few of the identified cytomegalovirus-associated TCR beta chains were confirmed in vitro to be specific for cytomegalovirus antigens. Some IMGT-functional V segments, including TRBV6-2 and TRBV6-3, could not be distinguished by the 87-base-pair reads and were therefore excluded. A later analysis reported that several top co-occurrence clusters appeared linked to parvovirus B19, influenza, CMV and Epstein-Barr virus. Most CMV-associated TCR beta chains appeared to be HLA-restricted in a later analysis, and the HLA associations seemed to be driven largely by CMV exposure. The study gave a list of more than 150 TCR beta chains associated with cytomegalovirus. In a later genetic analysis, a missense DCLRE1C variant was associated with V-gene and J-gene trimming of TCR beta chains, and the association was replicated in an independent cohort. A further reported finding was that TCR beta sequences accurately predicted the HLA-A and HLA-B alleles for most subjects in the first cohort. Immune exposure information for the cohort was limited to CMV serostatus. About 15 rarely observed V segments, including chromosome 9 orphons, were excluded from the earlier analysis of several hundred of the donors because counts were too low. Specific HLA alleles were associated with 15,000 to 20,000 TCR beta sequences at a false discovery rate of 0.05 in a later analysis.

Library preparation used the immunoSEQ multiplex PCR assay. A mixture of 60 forward primers for TCR Vbeta segments and 13 reverse primers for TCR Jbeta segments was used in the multiplex PCR. The CDR3 region of rearranged TCR beta genes was amplified from genomic DNA by a multiplex PCR assay. The Illumina HiSeq System was used to sequence the amplified TCR beta libraries as 87-base-pair reads. Turning to the authors' computational methods: Across the 670 or so repertoires, a later analysis counted 60 million to 90 million unique TCR beta chains, about 10 million of which were shared by at least two donors. Raw reads were error-corrected and collapsed into unique sequences by a nearest-neighbor algorithm in which closely related sequences were merged to remove PCR and sequencing errors. V, D and J gene segments were assigned by aligning CDR3 sequences to IMGT reference sequences. For a sequence to be retained, a match of at least six nucleotides was required to both a V gene segment and a J gene segment. A rearrangement counted as productive if the CDR3 had no stop codons and remained in frame with V and J, and every other rearrangement counted as non-productive. Following IMGT convention, CDR3 was defined as the stretch from the second conserved V-encoded cysteine up to the conserved J-encoded phenylalanine. The earlier analysis of a few hundred of the donors excluded any sequence lacking an unambiguous match to a single V gene segment. In an earlier analysis of about 590 of the donors, a V segment was called functional when productive rearrangements were above 56.7%, and segregating when the standard deviation between donors exceeded 5%. A statistical classification framework was developed to diagnose cytomegalovirus status using the catalog of TCR beta chain sequences. In a later analysis, TCR nucleotide sequences were compared against IMGT/GENE-DB human TR gene sequences so that V and J genes could be assigned. Using the TCRdist pipeline, a later analysis assigned CDR3 sequences along with most-parsimonious VDJ recombination scenarios. In a later analysis, each TCR beta chain was defined by its CDR3 amino acid sequence together with its V-gene family, and reads without a unique V-gene family were excluded. In a later analysis, nearly 600 highly shared, low-generation-probability nucleotide sequences were removed to address suspected cross-contamination and a sequencing artifact. In a later analysis, a clonal expansion index was calculated for each public chain from normalized within-repertoire ranks of inferred template counts. A later analysis computed generation probabilities with a VDJ recombination model fitted to out-of-frame rearrangements, and checked the results against IGoR. Hypergeometric tests were used in a later analysis to score TCR-TCR, TCR-HLA and TCR-CMV co-occurrence, with a repertoire-size bias correction applied to the TCR pairs. To estimate false discovery rates, a later analysis permuted the HLA or CMV assignments 20 times. A later analysis grouped co-occurring TCRs with DBSCAN, adding TCRdist sequence similarity when clustering within HLA-allele-positive subsets. Co-occurrence clustering excluded repertoires with fewer than 30,000 or more than 120,000 public chains, plus five with anomalous nucleotide sharing. TCRdb limited this immuneACCESS table to in-frame rearrangements with V and J called. A share of clones is missing; checked studies link under half to unresolved V genes, and the rest is unexplained. Clone size and the V and J calls come from that table; the DNA yielded D and trimming. Within this sample are about 160,000 clones, with roughly three quarters of them counted one time only. 6% to 7.5% of the sample comes from the top ten.

In total, approximately 700 healthy bone marrow donors made up the cohort. Cohort members were all nominally healthy when sampled, although unrecorded immune exposures were likely present. The donor was CMV seropositive and belonged to the group of 270 or so seropositive cohort members. A peripheral blood sample was provided by each donor, and peripheral blood mononuclear cells were used for TCR beta sequencing. Genomic DNA was extracted from the blood cell samples with the Qiagen DNeasy Blood Extraction Kit. The cysteine opens and the phenylalanine closes a CDR3 of 14 amino acids. The read is trimmed to its CDR3 DNA, 42 bases read in frame from base 1. From a lookup of the germline V gene, CDR1 and CDR2 are MNHNS and SASEGT. The V end gives up 8 bases and the J end 6 bases, leaving 10 bases in the junction not matched to a gene. Comments on this clone: Its specific antigen is unknown. Base qualities were left out, and no much larger clone turns up one base away.

The sequenced sample consisted of PBMCs. This sequence originates from a middle-aged man in good health and CMV-seropositive. Here the chain combines TRBV6-1 and TRBJ2-7; 10 bases in the middle match TRBD2. The CDR3 here reads CASELAGAGGEQYF. The DNA is as follows: TGTGCCAGCGAGCTAGCGGGGGCCGGGGGCGAGCAGTACTTC.